The rows below give T cell receptor beta chains drawn from one sample of a study of neurological immune-mediated disorders. TCRdb ran MiXCR on the 5' RACE reads and lists one entry per CDR3 protein. The top ten hold approximately 1.2% of the sample, which has some 61,000 distinct CDR3 sequences, around 3.9% seen once. Material for sequencing was PBMCs. These receptors were collected from a man aged 30-40 years with multiple sclerosis. The CDR3 runs from the conserved cysteine through the conserved F or W. The D gene is left open where the match is weak. A row's size may be missing; if present it is once, few, many or a size class.

V gene: TRBV5-5; D gene: -; J gene: TRBJ1-1; clone size: many; CDR3 DNA: TGTGCCAGCAGCTTGGGGGGGGTATTAAGGACAGAAGCTTTCTTT; CDR3 protein: CASSLGGVLRTEAFF
V gene: TRBV4-1; D gene: -; J gene: TRBJ2-5; clone size: many; CDR3 DNA: TGCGCCAGCAGCCAAAGGTACAGCCTCCAAGAGACCCAGTACTTC; CDR3 protein: CASSQRYSLQETQYF
V gene: TRBV20-1; D gene: -; J gene: TRBJ2-7; clone size: many; CDR3 DNA: TGCAGTGCTAGAGATTACTTCGCCAGTTCCTACGAGCAGTACTTC; CDR3 protein: CSARDYFASSYEQYF
V gene: TRBV6-6; D gene: -; J gene: TRBJ2-5; clone size: few; CDR3 DNA: TGTGCCAGCAGTCTACCAAGCCCCAGGGGGACCCAGTACTTC; CDR3 protein: CASSLPSPRGTQYF
V gene: TRBV5-1; D gene: TRBD1; J gene: TRBJ1-2; clone size: many; CDR3 DNA: TGCGCCAGCAGTTCAGCCGGGACAGCCTTGGACTACACCTTC; CDR3 protein: CASSSAGTALDYTF
V gene: TRBV20-1; D gene: TRBD1; J gene: TRBJ2-7; clone size: many; CDR3 DNA: TGCAGTGCTAGAGACACAGGGGGCTTCTACGAGCAGTACTTC; CDR3 protein: CSARDTGGFYEQYF
V gene: TRBV19; D gene: -; J gene: TRBJ2-7; clone size: -; CDR3 DNA: TGTGCCAGTAGAGGACCCTTAACCTACGAGCAGTACTTC; CDR3 protein: CASRGPLTYEQYF
V gene: TRBV20-1; D gene: -; J gene: TRBJ2-5; clone size: many; CDR3 DNA: TGCAGTGCTAGAGAGGGTAGTATGGAGACCCAGTACTTC; CDR3 protein: CSAREGSMETQYF
V gene: TRBV12-3/TRBV12-4; D gene: TRBD1; J gene: TRBJ2-1; clone size: many; CDR3 DNA: TGTGCCAGCAGAGAAGGACAGGGGTTTGTCAATGAGCAGTTCTTC; CDR3 protein: CASREGQGFVNEQFF
V gene: TRBV10-3; D gene: -; J gene: TRBJ1-5; clone size: many; CDR3 DNA: TGTGCCACCGAGGGCGACAATCAGCCCCAGCATTTT; CDR3 protein: CATEGDNQPQHF
V gene: TRBV20-1; D gene: TRBD1; J gene: TRBJ1-1; clone size: many; CDR3 DNA: TGCAGTGCGAGGCGGGGACAGGTGGCCACTGAAGCTTTCTTT; CDR3 protein: CSARRGQVATEAFF